The present T cell receptor beta chain was sequenced within a study of beta chain features in type 1 diabetes. General observations from the study: Fewer insertions but more deletions were seen at VDJ junctions in type 1 diabetes patients. In every one of the four CD4+ subsets, TCRB CDR3s were moderately but significantly shorter in Type 1 diabetes patients.

Every bit of the isolated RNA underwent reverse transcription, so sequencing read expressed TCRB transcripts. Method: immunoSEQ multiplex PCR; TCRdb's copy keeps in-frame clones and lacks some. The table records hundreds of thousands of clones, over 12% of them present only once. For this clone: The antigen remains unidentified.

Sequenced material: naive CD4+ T cells from blood. The clonotype originates from a man in his late teens or twenties with type 1 diabetes.

The CDR3 DNA follows: TGTGCCTGGAGTGTGCTAGCGGGAGGGCGGGGAGAGCAGTTCTTC. This encodes CAWSVLAGGRGEQFF. The rearrangement links TRBV30 to TRBJ2-1, with 12 bases that match TRBD2. V lost 0 bases, J lost 10 bases, and 7 bases stayed unmatched. The CDR3 totals 15 residues. Germline V CDR1 and CDR2: GTSNPN, SVGIG (reference sequence).